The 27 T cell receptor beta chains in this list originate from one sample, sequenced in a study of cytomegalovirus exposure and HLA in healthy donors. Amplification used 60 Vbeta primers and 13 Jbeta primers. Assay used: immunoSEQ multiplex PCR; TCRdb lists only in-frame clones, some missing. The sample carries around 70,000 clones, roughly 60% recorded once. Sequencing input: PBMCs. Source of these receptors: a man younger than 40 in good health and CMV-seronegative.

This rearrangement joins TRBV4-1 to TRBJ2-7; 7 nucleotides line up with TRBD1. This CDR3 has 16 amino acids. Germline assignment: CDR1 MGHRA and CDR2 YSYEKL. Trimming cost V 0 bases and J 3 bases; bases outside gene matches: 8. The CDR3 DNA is TGCGCCAGCAGCCAAGATCGAGTAGGGGGCTACTACGAGCAGTACTTC. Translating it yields CASSQDRVGGYYEQYF.

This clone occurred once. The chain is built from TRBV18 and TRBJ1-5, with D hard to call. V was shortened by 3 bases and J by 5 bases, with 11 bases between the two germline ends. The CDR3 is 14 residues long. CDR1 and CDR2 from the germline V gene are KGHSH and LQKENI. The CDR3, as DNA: TGTGCCAGCTCACCTTCAGGACTCCATCAGCCCCAGCATTTT. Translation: CASSPSGLHQPQHF.

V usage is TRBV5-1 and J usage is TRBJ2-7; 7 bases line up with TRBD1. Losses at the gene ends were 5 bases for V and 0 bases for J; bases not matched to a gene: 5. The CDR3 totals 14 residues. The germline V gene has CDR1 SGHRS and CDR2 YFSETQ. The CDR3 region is CASRTGISSYEQYF. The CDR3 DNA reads TGCGCCAGCAGGACAGGGATAAGCTCCTACGAGCAGTACTTC.

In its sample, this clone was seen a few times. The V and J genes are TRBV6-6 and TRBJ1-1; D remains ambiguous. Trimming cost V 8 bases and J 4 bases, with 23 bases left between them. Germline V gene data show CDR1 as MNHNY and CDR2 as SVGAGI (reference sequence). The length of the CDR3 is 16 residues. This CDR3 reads CASRSTTRTAGTEAFF. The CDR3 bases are TGTGCCAGCCGCAGTACGACAAGGACCGCGGGCACTGAAGCTTTCTTT.

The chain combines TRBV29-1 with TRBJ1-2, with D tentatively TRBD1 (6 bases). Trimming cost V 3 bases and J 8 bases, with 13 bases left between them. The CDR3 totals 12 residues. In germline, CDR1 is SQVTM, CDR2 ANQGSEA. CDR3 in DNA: TGCAGCGTTGAGCAGGGGACGAGCGGCTACACCTTC. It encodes CSVEQGTSGYTF.

The CDR3: CASSLGLGYEQYF. The CDR3 DNA reads TGTGCCAGCAGCTTAGGCCTAGGCTACGAGCAGTACTTC. This chain links TRBV7-7 with TRBJ2-7; D is ambiguous. CDR1 is SSHAT, CDR2 FNYEAQ, per germline (reference sequence). The length of the CDR3 is 13 residues. Trimming took 1 base from V and 3 from J, leaving 7 bases between them.

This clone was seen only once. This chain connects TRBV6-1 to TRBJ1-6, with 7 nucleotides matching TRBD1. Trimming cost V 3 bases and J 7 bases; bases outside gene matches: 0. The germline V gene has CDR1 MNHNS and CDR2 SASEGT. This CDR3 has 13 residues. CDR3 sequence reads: CASSETGNSPLHF. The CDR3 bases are TGTGCCAGCAGTGAGACAGGGAATTCACCCCTCCACTTT.

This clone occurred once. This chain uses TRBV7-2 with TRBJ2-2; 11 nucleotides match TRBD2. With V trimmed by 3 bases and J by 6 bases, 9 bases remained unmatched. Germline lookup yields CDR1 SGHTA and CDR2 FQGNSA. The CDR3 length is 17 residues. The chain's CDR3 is CASSFHLAGGFAGELFF. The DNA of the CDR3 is TGTGCCAGCAGCTTTCACCTAGCGGGGGGATTCGCCGGGGAGCTGTTTTTT.

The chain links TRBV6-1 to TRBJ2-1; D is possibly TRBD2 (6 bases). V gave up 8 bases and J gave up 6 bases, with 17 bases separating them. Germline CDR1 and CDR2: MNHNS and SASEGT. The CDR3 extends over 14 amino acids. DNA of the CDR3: TGTGCCAGCGGGAAGGGCGGGACGTCCAATGAGCAGTTCTTC. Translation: CASGKGGTSNEQFF.

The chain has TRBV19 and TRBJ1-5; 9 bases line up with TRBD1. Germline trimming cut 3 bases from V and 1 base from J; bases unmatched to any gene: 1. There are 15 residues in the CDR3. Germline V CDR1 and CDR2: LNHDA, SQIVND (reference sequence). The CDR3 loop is CASSIGTGSNQPQHF. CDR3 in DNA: TGTGCCAGTAGTATCGGGACAGGGAGCAATCAGCCCCAGCATTTT.

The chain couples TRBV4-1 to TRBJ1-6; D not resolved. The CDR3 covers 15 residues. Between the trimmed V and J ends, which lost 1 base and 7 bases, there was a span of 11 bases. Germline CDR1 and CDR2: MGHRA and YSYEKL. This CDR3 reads CASSQVYGENSPLHF. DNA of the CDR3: TGCGCCAGCAGCCAAGTGTACGGTGAGAATTCACCCCTCCACTTT.

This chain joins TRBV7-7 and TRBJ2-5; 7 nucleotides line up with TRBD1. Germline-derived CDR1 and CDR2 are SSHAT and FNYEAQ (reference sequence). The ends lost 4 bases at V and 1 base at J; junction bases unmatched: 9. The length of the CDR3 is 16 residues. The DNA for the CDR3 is TGTGCCAGCAGCTCCGGGGACAGCCATAGCCAAGAGACCCAGTACTTC. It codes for CASSSGDSHSQETQYF.

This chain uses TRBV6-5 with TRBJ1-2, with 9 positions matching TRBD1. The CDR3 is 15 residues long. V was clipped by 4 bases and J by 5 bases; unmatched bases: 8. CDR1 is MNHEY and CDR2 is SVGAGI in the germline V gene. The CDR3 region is CASSFAGTGSYGYTF. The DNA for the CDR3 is TGTGCCAGCAGTTTCGCCGGGACAGGGAGTTATGGCTACACCTTC.

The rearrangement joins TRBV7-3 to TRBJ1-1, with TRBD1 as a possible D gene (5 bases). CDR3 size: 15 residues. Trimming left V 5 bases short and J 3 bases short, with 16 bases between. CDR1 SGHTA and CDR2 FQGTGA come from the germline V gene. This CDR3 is CASSRDGGSDTEAFF. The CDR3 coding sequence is TGTGCCAGCAGCCGGGACGGGGGAAGTGACACTGAAGCTTTCTTT. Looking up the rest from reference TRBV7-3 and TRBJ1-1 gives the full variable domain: GAGVSQTPSNKVTEKGKYVELRCDPISGHTALYWYRQSLGQGPEFLIYFQGTGAADDSGLPNDRFFAVRPEGSVSTLKIQRTERGDSAVYLCASSRDGGSDTEAFFGQGTRLTVV.

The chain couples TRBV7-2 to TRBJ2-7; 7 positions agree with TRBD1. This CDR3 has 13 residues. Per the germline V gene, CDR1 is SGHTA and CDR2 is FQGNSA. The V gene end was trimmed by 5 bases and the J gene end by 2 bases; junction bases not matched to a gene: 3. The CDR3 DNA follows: TGTGCCAGCAGCCTCGGGACAGCCTACGAGCAGTACTTC. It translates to CASSLGTAYEQYF. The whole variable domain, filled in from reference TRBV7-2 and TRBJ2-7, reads GAGVSQSPSNKVTEKGKDVELRCDPISGHTALYWYRQSLGQGLEFLIYFQGNSAPDKSGLPSDRFSAERTGGSVSTLTIQRTQQEDSAVYLCASSLGTAYEQYFGPGTRLTVT.

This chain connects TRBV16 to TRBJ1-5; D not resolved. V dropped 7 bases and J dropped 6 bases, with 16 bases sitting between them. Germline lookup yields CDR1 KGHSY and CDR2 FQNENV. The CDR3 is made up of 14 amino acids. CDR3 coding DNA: TGTGCCAGCACGGGTGTGGAGGTCACTCAGCCCCAGCATTTT. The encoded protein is CASTGVEVTQPQHF.

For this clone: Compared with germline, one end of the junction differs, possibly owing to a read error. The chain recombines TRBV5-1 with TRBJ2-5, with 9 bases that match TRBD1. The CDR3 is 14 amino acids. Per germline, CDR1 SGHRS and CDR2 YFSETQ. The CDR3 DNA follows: TGCGCCAGCAGCGCGGGACAGGGACAAGGGACCCAGTACTTC. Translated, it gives CASSAGQGQGTQYF.

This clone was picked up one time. The CDR3 nucleotides read TGTGCCAGGAGGGGACAGGGGCCATCATTAGCTTTCTTT. Its protein is CARRGQGPSLAFF. This chain joins TRBV6-4 and TRBJ1-1, with 10 bases matching TRBD1. The CDR3 consists of 13 residues. V dropped 9 bases and J dropped 10; count of bases not matched to a gene: 11. Germline values: CDR1 MRHNA, CDR2 SNTAGT.

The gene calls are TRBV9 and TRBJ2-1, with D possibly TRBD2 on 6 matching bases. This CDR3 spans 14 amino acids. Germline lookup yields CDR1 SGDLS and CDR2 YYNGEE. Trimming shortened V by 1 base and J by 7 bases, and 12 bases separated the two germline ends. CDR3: CASSVLGGRNEQFF. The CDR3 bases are TGTGCCAGCAGCGTACTCGGGGGACGAAATGAGCAGTTCTTC.

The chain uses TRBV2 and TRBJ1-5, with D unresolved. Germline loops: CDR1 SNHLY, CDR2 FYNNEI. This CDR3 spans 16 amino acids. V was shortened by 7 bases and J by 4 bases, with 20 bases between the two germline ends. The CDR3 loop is CASTLLEAGVNQPQHF. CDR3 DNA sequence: TGTGCCAGCACCCTACTGGAGGCCGGGGTTAATCAGCCCCAGCATTTT. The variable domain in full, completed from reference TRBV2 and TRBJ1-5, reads EPEVTQTPSHQVTQMGQEVILRCVPISNHLYFYWYRQILGQKVEFLVSFYNNEISEKSEIFDDQFSVERPDGSNFTLKIRSTKLEDSAMYFCASTLLEAGVNQPQHFGDGTRLSIL.

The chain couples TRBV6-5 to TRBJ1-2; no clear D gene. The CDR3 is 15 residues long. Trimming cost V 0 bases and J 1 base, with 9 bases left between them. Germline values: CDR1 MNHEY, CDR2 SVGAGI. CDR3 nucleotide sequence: TGTGCCAGCAGTTACTCGATGGGAGTTAACTATGGCTACACCTTC. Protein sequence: CASSYSMGVNYGYTF.

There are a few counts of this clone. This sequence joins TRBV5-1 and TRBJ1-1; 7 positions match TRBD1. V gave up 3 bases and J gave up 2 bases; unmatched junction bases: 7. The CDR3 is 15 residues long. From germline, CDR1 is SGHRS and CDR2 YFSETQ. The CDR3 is CASSSTGQQNTEAFF. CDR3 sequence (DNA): TGCGCCAGCAGCTCCACGGGACAGCAAAACACTGAAGCTTTCTTT.

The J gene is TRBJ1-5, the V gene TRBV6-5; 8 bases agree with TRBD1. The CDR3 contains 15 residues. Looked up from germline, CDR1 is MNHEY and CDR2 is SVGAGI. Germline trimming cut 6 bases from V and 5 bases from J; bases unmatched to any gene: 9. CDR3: CASRGGQGPHQPQHF. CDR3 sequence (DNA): TGTGCCAGCAGGGGAGGACAGGGACCTCATCAGCCCCAGCATTTT.

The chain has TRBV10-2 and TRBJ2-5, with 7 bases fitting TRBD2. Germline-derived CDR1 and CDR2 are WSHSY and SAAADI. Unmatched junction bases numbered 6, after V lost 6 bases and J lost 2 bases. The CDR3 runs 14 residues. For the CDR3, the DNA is TGCGCCAGCAGCCCCCGAGCGGGGCAAGAGACCCAGTACTTC. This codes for CASSPRAGQETQYF.

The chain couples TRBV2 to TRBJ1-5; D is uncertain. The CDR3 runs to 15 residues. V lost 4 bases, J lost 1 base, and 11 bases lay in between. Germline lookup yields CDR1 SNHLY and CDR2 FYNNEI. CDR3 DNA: TGTGCCAGCAGTGTTGAGGGAAACAGCAATCAGCCCCAGCATTTT. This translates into CASSVEGNSNQPQHF.

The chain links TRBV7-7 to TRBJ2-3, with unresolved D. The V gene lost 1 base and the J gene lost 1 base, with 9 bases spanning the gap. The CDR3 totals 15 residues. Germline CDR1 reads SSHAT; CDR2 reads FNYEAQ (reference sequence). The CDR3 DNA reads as TGTGCCAGCAGCTTAGGCACTTCTGGCACAGATACGCAGTATTTT. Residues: CASSLGTSGTDTQYF. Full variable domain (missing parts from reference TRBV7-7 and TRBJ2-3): GAGVSQSPRYKVTKRGQDVTLRCDPISSHATLYWYQQALGQGPEFLTYFNYEAQPDKSGLPSDRFSAERPEGSISTLTIQRTEQRDSAMYRCASSLGTSGTDTQYFGPGTRLTVL.

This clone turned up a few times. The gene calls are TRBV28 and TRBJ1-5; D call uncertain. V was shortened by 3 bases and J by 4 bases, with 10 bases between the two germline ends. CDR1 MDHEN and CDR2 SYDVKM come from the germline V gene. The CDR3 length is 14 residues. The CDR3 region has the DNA TGTGCCAGCAGTTTGTTTGCGGGGAATCAGCCCCAGCATTTT. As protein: CASSLFAGNQPQHF.